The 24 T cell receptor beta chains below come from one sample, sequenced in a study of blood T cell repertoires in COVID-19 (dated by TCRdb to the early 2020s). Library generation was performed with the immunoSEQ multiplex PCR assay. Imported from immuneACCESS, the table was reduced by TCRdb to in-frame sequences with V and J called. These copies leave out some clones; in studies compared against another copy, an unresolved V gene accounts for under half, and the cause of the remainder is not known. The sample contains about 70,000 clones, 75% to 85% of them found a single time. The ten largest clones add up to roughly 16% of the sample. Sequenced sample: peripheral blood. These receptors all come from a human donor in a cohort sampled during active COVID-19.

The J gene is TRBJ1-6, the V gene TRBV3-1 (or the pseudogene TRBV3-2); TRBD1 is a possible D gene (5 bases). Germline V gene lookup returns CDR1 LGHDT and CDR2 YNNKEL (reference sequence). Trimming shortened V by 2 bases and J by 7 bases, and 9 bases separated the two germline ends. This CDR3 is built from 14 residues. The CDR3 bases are TGTGCCAGCAGCCAACAGGGTAGCAATTCACCCCTCCACTTT. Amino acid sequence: CASSQQGSNSPLHF.

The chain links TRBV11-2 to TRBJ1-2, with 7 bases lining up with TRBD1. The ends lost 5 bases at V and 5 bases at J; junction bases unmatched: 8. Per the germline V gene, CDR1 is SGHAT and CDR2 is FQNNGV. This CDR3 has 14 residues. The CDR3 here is CASSPLRTGYGYTF. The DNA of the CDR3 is TGTGCCAGCAGCCCCCTGCGGACAGGTTATGGCTACACCTTC.

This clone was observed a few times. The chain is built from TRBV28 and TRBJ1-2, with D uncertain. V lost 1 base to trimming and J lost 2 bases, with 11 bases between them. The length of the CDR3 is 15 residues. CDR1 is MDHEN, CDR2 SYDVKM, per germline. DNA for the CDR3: TGTGCCAGCAGTTTATTTACAGAAACCAACTATGGCTACACCTTC. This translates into CASSLFTETNYGYTF.

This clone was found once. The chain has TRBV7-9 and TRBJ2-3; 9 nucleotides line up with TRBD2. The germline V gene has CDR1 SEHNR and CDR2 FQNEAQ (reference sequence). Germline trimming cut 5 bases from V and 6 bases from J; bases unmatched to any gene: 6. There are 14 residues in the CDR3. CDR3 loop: CASSPSGAADTQYF. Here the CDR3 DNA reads TGTGCCAGCAGCCCTAGCGGGGCCGCGGATACGCAGTATTTT.

The CDR3 spells CASSYADRGGGNTIYF. As DNA, the CDR3 is TGTGCCAGCAGTTACGCGGACAGGGGCGGTGGAAACACCATATATTTT. The rearrangement joins TRBV6-2 or TRBV6-3 to TRBJ1-3; 9 bases fit TRBD1. This CDR3 is 16 amino acids long. The V and J ends lost 2 bases and 3 bases, in that order; junction bases with no gene match: 5. Germline CDR1 MNHEY, CDR2 SVGEGT.

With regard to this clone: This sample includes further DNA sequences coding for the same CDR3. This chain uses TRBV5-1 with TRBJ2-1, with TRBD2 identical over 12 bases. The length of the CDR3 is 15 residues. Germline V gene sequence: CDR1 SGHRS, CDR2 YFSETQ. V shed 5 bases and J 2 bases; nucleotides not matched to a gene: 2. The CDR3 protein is CASSRTSGTYNEQFF. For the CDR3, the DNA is TGCGCCAGCAGTAGGACTAGCGGGACCTACAATGAGCAGTTCTTC.

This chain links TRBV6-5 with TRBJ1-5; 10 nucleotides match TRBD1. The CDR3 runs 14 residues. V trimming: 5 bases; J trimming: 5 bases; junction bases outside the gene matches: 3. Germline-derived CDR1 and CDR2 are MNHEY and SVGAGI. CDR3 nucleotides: TGTGCCAGCAGTCTGGACAGGGGGGATCAGCCCCAGCATTTT. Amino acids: CASSLDRGDQPQHF.

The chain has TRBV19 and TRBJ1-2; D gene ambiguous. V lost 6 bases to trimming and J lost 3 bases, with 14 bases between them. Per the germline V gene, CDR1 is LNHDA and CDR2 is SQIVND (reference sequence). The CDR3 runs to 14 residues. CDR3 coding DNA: TGTGCCAGTAGCCAGGAAGGGAGGTACTATGGCTACACCTTC. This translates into CASSQEGRYYGYTF. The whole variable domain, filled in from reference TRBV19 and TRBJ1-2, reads DGGITQSPKYLFRKEGQNVTLSCEQNLNHDAMYWYRQDPGQGLRLIYYSQIVNDFQKGDIAEGYSVSREKKESFPLTVTSAQKNPTAFYLCASSQEGRYYGYTFGSGTRLTVV.

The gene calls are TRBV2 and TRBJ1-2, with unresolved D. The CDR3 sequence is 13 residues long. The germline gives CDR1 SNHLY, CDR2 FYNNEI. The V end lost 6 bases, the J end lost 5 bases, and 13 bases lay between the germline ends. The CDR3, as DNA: TGTGCCAGCAGCATACGGGGTTATTATGGCTACACCTTC. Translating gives CASSIRGYYGYTF.

CDR3 bases: TGTGCCAGTATCAAATCTCCACTGTTCAATCAGCCCCAGCATTTT. This translates into CASIKSPLFNQPQHF. V gene TRBV19 combines with J gene TRBJ1-5; D gene uncertain. CDR3 length: 15 residues. The V gene lost 7 bases and the J gene lost 3 bases, with 16 bases spanning the gap. Germline V gives CDR1 LNHDA, CDR2 SQIVND (reference sequence).

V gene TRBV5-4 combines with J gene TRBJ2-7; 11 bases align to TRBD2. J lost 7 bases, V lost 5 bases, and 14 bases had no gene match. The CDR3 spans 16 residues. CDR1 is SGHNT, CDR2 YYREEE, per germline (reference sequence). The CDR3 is CASRSGLAGWVGEQYF. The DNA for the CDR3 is TGTGCCAGCAGATCTGGACTAGCGGGTTGGGTGGGAGAGCAGTACTTC.

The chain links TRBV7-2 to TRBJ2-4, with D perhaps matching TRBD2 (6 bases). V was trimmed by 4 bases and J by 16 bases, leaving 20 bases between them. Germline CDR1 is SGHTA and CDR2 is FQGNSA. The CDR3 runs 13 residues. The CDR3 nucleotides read TGTGCCAGCAGCTCCGCCGGGACTGAAGTTCGATACTTC. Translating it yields CASSSAGTEVRYF.

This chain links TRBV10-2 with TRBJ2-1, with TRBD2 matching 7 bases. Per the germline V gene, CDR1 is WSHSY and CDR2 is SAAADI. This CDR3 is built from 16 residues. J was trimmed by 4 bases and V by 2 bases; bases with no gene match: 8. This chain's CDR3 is CASSELADPPYNEQFF. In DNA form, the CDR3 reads TGCGCCAGCAGTGAGCTAGCGGACCCTCCGTACAATGAGCAGTTCTTC.

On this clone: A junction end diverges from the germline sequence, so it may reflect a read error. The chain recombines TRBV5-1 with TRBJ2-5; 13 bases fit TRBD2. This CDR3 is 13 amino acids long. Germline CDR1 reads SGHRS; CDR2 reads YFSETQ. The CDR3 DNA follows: TGCGCCAGCAGCTTGGGTGGACTAGCGGGAGCTAACTTC. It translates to CASSLGGLAGANF.

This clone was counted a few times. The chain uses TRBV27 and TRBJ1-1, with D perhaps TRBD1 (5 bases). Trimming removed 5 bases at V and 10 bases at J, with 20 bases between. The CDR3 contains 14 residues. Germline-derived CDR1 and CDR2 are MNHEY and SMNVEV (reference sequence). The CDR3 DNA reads TGTGCCAGCAGTAGCGCGCAGGGTTCAGTGGTAGCTTTCTTT. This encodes CASSSAQGSVVAFF.

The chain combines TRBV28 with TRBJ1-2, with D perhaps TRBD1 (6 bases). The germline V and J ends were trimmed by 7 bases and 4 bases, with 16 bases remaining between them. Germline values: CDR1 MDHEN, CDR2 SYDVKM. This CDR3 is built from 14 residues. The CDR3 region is CASTLSRDTYGYTF. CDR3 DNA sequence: TGTGCCAGCACCCTAAGTAGGGACACCTATGGCTACACCTTC.

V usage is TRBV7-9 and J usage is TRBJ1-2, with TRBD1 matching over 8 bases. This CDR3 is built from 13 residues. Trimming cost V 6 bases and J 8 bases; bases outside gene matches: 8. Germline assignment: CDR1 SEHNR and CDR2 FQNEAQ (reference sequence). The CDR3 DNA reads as TGTGCCAGCAGTATTGTGACAGGGGTCGGCTACACCTTC. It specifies CASSIVTGVGYTF.

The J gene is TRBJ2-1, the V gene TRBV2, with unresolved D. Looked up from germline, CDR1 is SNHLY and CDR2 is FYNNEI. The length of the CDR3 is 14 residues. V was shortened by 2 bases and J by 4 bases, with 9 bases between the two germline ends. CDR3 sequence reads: CASSESSPYNEQFF. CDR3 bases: TGTGCCAGCAGTGAAAGCTCGCCGTACAATGAGCAGTTCTTC.

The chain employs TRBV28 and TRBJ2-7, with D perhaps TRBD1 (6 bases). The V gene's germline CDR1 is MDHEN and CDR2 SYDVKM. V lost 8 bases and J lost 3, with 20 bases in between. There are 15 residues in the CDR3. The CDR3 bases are TGTGCCAGCCGGACGAACAGGGATTTCGGCTACGAGCAGTACTTC. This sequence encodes CASRTNRDFGYEQYF.

This CDR3 reads CASSKGGRSASEQYF. As DNA, the CDR3 is TGTGCCAGTAGTAAGGGCGGGAGAAGCGCCAGCGAGCAGTACTTC. The V gene is TRBV19, the J gene TRBJ2-7; 7 nucleotides match TRBD2. Germline lookup yields CDR1 LNHDA and CDR2 SQIVND (reference sequence). V was pared by 4 bases and J by 6 bases, with 12 bases of the junction left unmatched. The CDR3 contains 15 residues.

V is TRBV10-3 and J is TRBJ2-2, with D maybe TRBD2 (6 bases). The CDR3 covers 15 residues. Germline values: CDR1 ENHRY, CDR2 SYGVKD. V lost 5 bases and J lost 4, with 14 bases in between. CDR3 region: CAISWDSLSTGELFF. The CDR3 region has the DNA TGTGCCATCAGTTGGGACTCCTTGAGCACCGGGGAGCTGTTTTTT.

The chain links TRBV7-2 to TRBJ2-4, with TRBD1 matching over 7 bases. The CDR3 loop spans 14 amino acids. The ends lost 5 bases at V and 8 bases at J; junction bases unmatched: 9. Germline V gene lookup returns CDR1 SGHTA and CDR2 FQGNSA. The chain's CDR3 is CASSKWDSEDIQYF. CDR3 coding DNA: TGTGCCAGCAGCAAATGGGACAGCGAGGACATTCAGTACTTC.

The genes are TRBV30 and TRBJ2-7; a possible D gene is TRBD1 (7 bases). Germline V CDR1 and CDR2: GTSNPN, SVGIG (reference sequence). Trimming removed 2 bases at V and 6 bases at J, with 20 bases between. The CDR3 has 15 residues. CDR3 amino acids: CAWSLTPRQGGEQYF. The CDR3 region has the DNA TGTGCCTGGAGTTTAACACCTCGACAGGGAGGCGAGCAGTACTTC.

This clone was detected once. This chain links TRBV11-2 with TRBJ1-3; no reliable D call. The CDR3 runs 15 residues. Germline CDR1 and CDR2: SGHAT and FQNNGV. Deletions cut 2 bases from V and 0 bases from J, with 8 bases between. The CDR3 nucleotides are TGTGCCAGCAGCTTATGGGAGAGCTCTGGAAACACCATATATTTT. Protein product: CASSLWESSGNTIYF.